The 5 T cell receptor beta chains below come from one sample, sequenced in a study of cytomegalovirus exposure and HLA in healthy donors. Amplification used 60 Vbeta primers and 13 Jbeta primers. Profiling relied on immunoSEQ multiplex PCR, and the TCRdb table lists in-frame clones only, not all of them. In the table there are approximately 150,000 clones, about 84% of which are singletons. Sequencing was performed on PBMCs. The receptor source for this set is a male donor in good health and CMV-seronegative.

The chain links TRBV28 to TRBJ2-5, with D unclear. Germline CDR1 reads MDHEN; CDR2 reads SYDVKM. V lost 4 bases to trimming and J lost 5 bases, with 11 bases between them. This CDR3 has 13 residues. CDR3 in amino acids: CASSSRLEETQYF. CDR3 sequence (DNA): TGTGCCAGCAGTTCCCGACTCGAGGAGACCCAGTACTTC.

The chain employs TRBV7-9 and TRBJ2-7, with 8 bases matching TRBD1. The V gene end was trimmed by 5 bases and the J gene end by 5 bases; junction bases not matched to a gene: 17. The germline gives CDR1 SEHNR, CDR2 FQNEAQ (reference sequence). The CDR3 runs 17 residues. The CDR3 region has the DNA TGTGCCAGCAGCCAAAGAAACCAGGGGGCCATCGATCACGAGCAGTACTTC. The encoded protein is CASSQRNQGAIDHEQYF.

The gene calls are TRBV11-2 and TRBJ2-1, with D unresolved. Germline V gene lookup returns CDR1 SGHAT and CDR2 FQNNGV. Between the trimmed V and J ends, which lost 3 bases and 4 bases, there was a span of 7 bases. This CDR3 comprises 13 residues. The CDR3, as DNA: TGTGCCAGCAGCTTGGCATCGTACAATGAGCAGTTCTTC. Its protein product is CASSLASYNEQFF.

This chain connects TRBV6-5 to TRBJ1-1; unclear D gene. The CDR3 has 12 amino acids. Trimming pared 6 bases from V and 11 bases from J, leaving 16 bases between. Germline loops: CDR1 MNHEY, CDR2 SVGAGI. CDR3 protein: CASSVVGPSAFF. DNA of the CDR3: TGTGCCAGCAGCGTCGTGGGCCCTTCTGCTTTCTTT.

The chain combines TRBV2 with TRBJ2-1; 13 bases fit TRBD2. CDR1 is SNHLY, CDR2 FYNNEI, per germline. V shed 4 bases, J shed 5 bases, and the junction held 8 bases outside the gene matches. This CDR3 has 17 amino acids. The CDR3 reads CASSGETSGRLDNEQFF. CDR3 in DNA: TGTGCCAGCAGTGGGGAGACTAGCGGGAGGCTAGACAATGAGCAGTTCTTC.